The 3 T cell receptor beta chains below all came from one sample that was sequenced in a study of cytomegalovirus exposure and HLA in healthy donors. The study ran its PCR with 60 Vbeta and 13 Jbeta primers. Clones were read by immunoSEQ multiplex PCR, and TCRdb kept only the in-frame ones, dropping some. This table has about 36,000 clones, about 70% appearing once. The sample was PBMCs. These receptors all stem from a man between 25 and 39 years old in good health and CMV-seronegative.

This clone has more than one count but fewer than ten. The chain has TRBV18 and TRBJ1-1; D unresolved. Germline assignment: CDR1 KGHSH and CDR2 LQKENI. The CDR3 is made up of 12 amino acids. Trimming removed 3 bases from V and 1 base from J, with 3 bases in between. CDR3 nucleotides: TGTGCCAGCTCACCTCAGAACACTGAAGCTTTCTTT. Amino acid sequence: CASSPQNTEAFF.

The chain joins TRBV5-4 to TRBJ2-2; 8 bases map to TRBD1. This CDR3 spans 15 amino acids. The V and J ends lost 0 bases and 6 bases, in that order; junction bases with no gene match: 4. Germline lookup yields CDR1 SGHNT and CDR2 YYREEE (reference sequence). CDR3 DNA sequence: TGTGCCAGCAGCTTGGACAGGGGGAAATCCGGGGAGCTGTTTTTT. Residues: CASSLDRGKSGELFF.

This chain joins TRBV11-2 and TRBJ1-2, with 7 bases aligning to TRBD1. V lost 5 bases and J lost 4; bases outside the gene matches: 10. In germline, CDR1 is SGHAT, CDR2 FQNNGV. This CDR3 is 15 amino acids long. This CDR3 reads CASSLGQARLYGYTF. CDR3 nucleotides: TGTGCCAGCAGCCTCGGACAGGCCCGACTCTATGGCTACACCTTC.